The clone carrying this T cell receptor (beta chain) was counted at least ten times. Unmatched junction bases numbered 7, after V lost 4 bases and J lost 2 bases. Germline CDR1 and CDR2: LGHDT and YNNKEL (reference sequence). CDR3 length: 15 residues. These data come from a study of T cells in Graves' hyperthyroidism and ophthalmopathy. From RNA transcripts, TCR beta CDR3 regions were amplified. The study used the HTBI primer set for a first-round RT-PCR of the TCR CDR3. TCRdb itself ran the multiplex PCR reads through MiXCR, one entry per CDR3 protein. The table has roughly 420,000 distinct CDR3 sequences, around a sixth seen once.

V usage is TRBV3-1 and J usage is TRBJ2-7, with 8 positions matching TRBD2. Material for sequencing was blood. The sequence derives from a woman between 18 and 29 years old with Graves' hyperthyroidism. CDR3 bases: TGTGCCAGCAGCCCCAAATATAGCGGGACCTACGAGCAGTACTTC. It yields the protein CASSPKYSGTYEQYF.